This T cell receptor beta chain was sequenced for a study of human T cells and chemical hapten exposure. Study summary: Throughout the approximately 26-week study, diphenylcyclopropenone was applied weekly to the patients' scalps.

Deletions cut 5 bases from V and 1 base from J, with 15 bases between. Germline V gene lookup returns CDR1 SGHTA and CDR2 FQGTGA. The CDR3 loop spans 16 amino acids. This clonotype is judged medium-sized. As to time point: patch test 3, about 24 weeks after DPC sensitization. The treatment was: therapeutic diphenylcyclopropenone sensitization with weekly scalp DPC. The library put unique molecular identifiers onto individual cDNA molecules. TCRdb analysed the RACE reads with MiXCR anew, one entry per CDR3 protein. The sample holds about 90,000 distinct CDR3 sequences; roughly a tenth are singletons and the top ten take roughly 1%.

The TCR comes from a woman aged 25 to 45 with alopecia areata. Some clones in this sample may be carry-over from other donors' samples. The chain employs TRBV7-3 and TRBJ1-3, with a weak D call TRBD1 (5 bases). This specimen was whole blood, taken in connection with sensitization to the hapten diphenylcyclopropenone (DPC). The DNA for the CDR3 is TGTGCCAGCAGCCCCCAGCCCCAGGGTTCTGGAAACACCATATATTTT. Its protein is CASSPQPQGSGNTIYF.